One sample yielded the 18 T cell receptor beta chains listed below, sequenced in a study of post-analysis software for immune sequencing data. Study observations and caveats: Relative to controls, patients had several TRBV segments at higher frequency, with TRBV5-6, TRBV5-1 and TRBV20-1 among these.

Unique-molecular-identifier-tagged TCR beta cDNA libraries were used. TCRdb passed the PCR reads through MiXCR, listing each CDR3 protein once. The sample lists more than 500,000 distinct CDR3 sequences; roughly 34% were seen once. Their antigen targets remain unknown. Specimen: blood. These receptors were obtained from a girl between 2 and 17 years old with multiple sclerosis.

The CDR3 nucleotides read TGTGCCAGCAGTCCATCGGACAGGGCTAATGAGCAGTTCTTC. Its translation: CASSPSDRANEQFF. This chain connects TRBV28 to TRBJ2-1, with 8 positions matching TRBD1. Germline V gene data show CDR1 as MDHEN and CDR2 as SYDVKM. The trim removed 5 bases at V and 7 bases at J, leaving 7 bases unmatched. The CDR3 runs 14 residues.

The CDR3 DNA is TGCAGTGCTAGGGACAGCTTGAACACTGAAGCTTTCTTT. The encoded protein is CSARDSLNTEAFF. The J gene is TRBJ1-1, the V gene TRBV20-1, with D maybe TRBD1 (6 bases). There are 13 residues in the CDR3. The V gene lost 3 bases and the J gene lost 0 bases, with 8 bases spanning the gap. The germline CDR1 and CDR2 sequences are DFQATT and SNEGSKA (reference sequence).

This chain uses TRBV20-1 with TRBJ2-1; D is possibly TRBD2 (5 bases). Trimming left V 5 bases short and J 2 bases short, with 19 bases between. The CDR3 is 16 residues long. CDR1 and CDR2 (germline): DFQATT, SNEGSKA (reference sequence). The CDR3 loop reads CSAPIPAASPYNEQFF. CDR3 in DNA: TGCAGTGCTCCTATCCCGGCGGCTAGCCCCTACAATGAGCAGTTCTTC.

The chain links TRBV5-1 to TRBJ1-1; possibly TRBD1 for D (6 bases). The CDR3 loop spans 16 amino acids. V was trimmed by 0 bases and J by 0 bases, leaving 12 bases between them. Germline-derived CDR1 and CDR2 are SGHRS and YFSETQ. CDR3: CASSLASGALNTEAFF. The CDR3 nucleotides are TGCGCCAGCAGCTTGGCTTCGGGGGCCCTGAACACTGAAGCTTTCTTT. The complete variable domain, with remaining parts taken from reference TRBV5-1 and TRBJ1-1, reads KAGVTQTPRYLIKTRGQQVTLSCSPISGHRSVSWYQQTPGQGLQFLFEYFSETQRNKGNFPGRFSGRQFSNSRSEMNVSTLELGDSALYLCASSLASGALNTEAFFGQGTRLTVV.

The V gene is TRBV5-1, the J gene TRBJ2-1, with a tentative D call TRBD2 (6 bases). CDR3 length: 14 amino acids. V was clipped by 7 bases and J by 9 bases, with 20 bases between them. The germline CDR1 and CDR2 sequences are SGHRS and YFSETQ. CDR3 DNA sequence: TGCGCCAGCCGTTCCGGCGGGGTAGAACTTGAGCAGTTCTTC. This sequence encodes CASRSGGVELEQFF. The whole variable domain, remainder taken from reference TRBV5-1 and TRBJ2-1, is KAGVTQTPRYLIKTRGQQVTLSCSPISGHRSVSWYQQTPGQGLQFLFEYFSETQRNKGNFPGRFSGRQFSNSRSEMNVSTLELGDSALYLCASRSGGVELEQFFGPGTRLTVL.

This chain links TRBV20-1 with TRBJ2-7; the match to TRBD1 covers 7 bases. After removal of 7 bases from V and 1 base from J, the junction contained 7 bases not matched to a gene. The CDR3 contains 13 residues. Germline V lookup: CDR1 DFQATT, CDR2 SNEGSKA (reference sequence). The CDR3 loop reads CSVARQGSYEQYF. CDR3 sequence (DNA): TGCAGTGTTGCCCGACAGGGATCCTACGAGCAGTACTTC.

There are many counts of this clonotype. The chain has TRBV12-5 and TRBJ1-2; D not resolved. Trimming cost V 3 bases and J 0 bases, with 2 bases left between them. Germline V gives CDR1 LGHNT, CDR2 FRNRAP. This CDR3 comprises 12 residues. In DNA, the CDR3 is TGTGCTAGTGGTTTTTCTAACTATGGCTACACCTTC. This sequence encodes CASGFSNYGYTF.

This clonotype was counted once. The rearrangement uses TRBV5-1 and TRBJ2-5; TRBD2 matches at 11 bases. Germline CDR1 is SGHRS and CDR2 is YFSETQ. The CDR3 loop spans 15 amino acids. V gave up 3 bases and J gave up 1 base; unmatched junction bases: 2. CDR3 DNA: TGCGCCAGCAGCTCGGGACTAGCGGCCCAAGAGACCCAGTACTTC. Protein: CASSSGLAAQETQYF.

The chain carries TRBV29-1 and TRBJ2-1, with 12 bases fitting TRBD2. CDR1 is SQVTM, CDR2 ANQGSEA, per germline. The CDR3 loop spans 15 amino acids. J lost 4 bases, V lost 6 bases, and 7 bases had no gene match. The CDR3 DNA reads TGCAGCGTATCCGAGGGACTAGCGGGTTACAATGAGCAGTTCTTC. It encodes CSVSEGLAGYNEQFF.

This clonotype has just a few counts. The chain recombines TRBV20-1 with TRBJ1-5; D is unclear. Germline-derived CDR1 and CDR2 are DFQATT and SNEGSKA (reference sequence). The CDR3 loop spans 15 amino acids. The V gene lost 4 bases and the J gene lost 2 bases, with 15 bases spanning the gap. This chain's CDR3 is CSATSVRAGNQPQHF. The DNA for the CDR3 is TGCAGTGCTACTTCGGTCCGCGCAGGCAATCAGCCCCAGCATTTT.

This clonotype has more than one count but fewer than ten. CDR3 region: CASSDRATNTEAFF. The DNA of the CDR3 is TGCGCCAGCAGTGATCGGGCGACGAACACTGAAGCTTTCTTT. The chain recombines TRBV10-1 with TRBJ1-1; D not certain. The CDR3 has 14 amino acids. The V end lost 3 bases, the J end lost 1 base, and 9 bases lay between the germline ends. Germline assignment: CDR1 WNHNN and CDR2 SYGVQD (reference sequence).

This clonotype was seen only a few times. J is TRBJ2-5 and V is TRBV6-6, with 7 bases lining up with TRBD1. The end of the DNA is better explained by TRBJ2-7, so the J call may be wrong. CDR1 and CDR2 (germline): MNHNY, SVGAGI (reference sequence). The CDR3 has 13 residues. The CDR3 DNA reads TGTGCCAGCAGTTACTCAGACAGGGCCGAGCAGTACTTC. Protein sequence: CASSYSDRAEQYF.

This sequence joins TRBV20-1 and TRBJ2-3; a possible D gene is TRBD2 (5 bases). Germline values: CDR1 DFQATT, CDR2 SNEGSKA (reference sequence). V dropped 7 bases and J dropped 3 bases, with 17 bases sitting between them. The CDR3 has 14 residues. The CDR3 loop reads CSGHKSGGTDTQYF. In nucleotides, the CDR3 is TGCAGTGGGCACAAAAGCGGTGGAACAGATACGCAGTATTTT.

This clonotype was seen more than once but under ten times. The chain recombines TRBV10-3 with TRBJ2-6; TRBD1 or TRBD2 may be the D gene (5 bases each). Germline CDR1 is ENHRY and CDR2 is SYGVKD. The CDR3 has 14 residues. V was pared by 11 bases and J by 0 bases, with 11 bases between. CDR3 amino acids: CALGDRSGANVLTF. The CDR3 coding sequence is TGTGCCCTAGGGGACCGCTCTGGGGCCAACGTCCTGACTTTC.

To note about this clonotype: One end of the junction does not line up with germline, which may come from a read error. The CDR3 sequence: CASSQDGGPGANVRTF. DNA for the CDR3: TGCGCCAGCAGCCAAGATGGAGGCCCTGGGGCCAACGTCCGGACTTTC. V is TRBV4-1 and J is TRBJ2-6; D tentatively fits TRBD1 or TRBD2 (5 bases each). This CDR3 is 16 amino acids long. Germline V gene sequence: CDR1 MGHRA, CDR2 YSYEKL.

The J gene is TRBJ1-5, the V gene TRBV5-1; TRBD1 agrees at 8 bases. V lost 4 bases and J lost 5; bases outside the gene matches: 2. CDR1 is SGHRS and CDR2 is YFSETQ in the germline V gene. The CDR3 runs to 13 residues. The DNA of the CDR3 is TGCGCCAGCAGCGCGACAGGGGATCAGCCCCAGCATTTT. As protein: CASSATGDQPQHF.

This clonotype was recorded a few times. The chain combines TRBV12-3 or TRBV12-4 with TRBJ1-6; D remains unclear. The CDR3 extends over 14 amino acids. V lost 1 base to trimming and J lost 5 bases, with 6 bases between them. The CDR3 sequence is CASSLEQNNSPLHF. In DNA form, the CDR3 reads TGTGCCAGCAGTTTAGAACAGAATAATTCACCCCTCCACTTT.

This clonotype was observed a few times. The genes are TRBV28 and TRBJ2-3; 8 positions match TRBD1. The CDR3 covers 19 residues. J was trimmed by 4 bases and V by 4 bases; bases with no gene match: 19. From germline, CDR1 is MDHEN and CDR2 SYDVKM. CDR3 nucleotides: TGTGCCAGCAGTTCCCACACCGGGCGGCAGGACAGGGCCCCAGATACGCAGTATTTT. Translated: CASSSHTGRQDRAPDTQYF. Using reference TRBV28 and TRBJ2-3 for the parts outside the CDR3, the full variable domain is DVKVTQSSRYLVKRTGEKVFLECVQDMDHENMFWYRQDPGLGLRLIYFSYDVKMKEKGDIPEGYSVSREKKERFSLILESASTNQTSMYLCASSSHTGRQDRAPDTQYFGPGTRLTVL.